The clone carrying this T cell receptor beta chain occurred a few times. This sample is drawn from a study of T-cell reconstitution after alpha-beta-depleted transplantation in children. TCRbeta library construction was performed incorporating unique molecular identifiers. TCRdb fed the PCR reads into MiXCR, producing one record per CDR3 protein. The table shows under 450,000 distinct CDR3 sequences, with roughly 16% occurring only once. The CDR3 has 12 residues. V was cut by 4 bases and J by 4 bases, with 7 bases left in between. Germline lookup yields CDR1 SGHKS and CDR2 YYEKEE (reference sequence).

The sequence was collected from a boy younger than two who had a stem cell transplant for Wiskott-Aldrich syndrome, so the T cells may come from the graft donor. The V and J genes are TRBV5-5 and TRBJ2-3; D gene unclear. Sequencing used PBMCs, mostly from graft donor cells, obtained 360 days after TCRalphabeta/CD19-depleted stem cell transplant. In DNA, the CDR3 is TGTGCCAGCAGCGTGGTCTCAGATACGCAGTATTTT. Translated: CASSVVSDTQYF.